The 7 T cell receptor beta chains reported below all come from one sample, sequenced in a study of cytomegalovirus exposure and HLA in healthy donors. PCR involved 60 Vbeta and 13 Jbeta primers. Measured with immunoSEQ multiplex PCR; TCRdb has only the in-frame clones, and not every one. This sample carries about 160,000 clones, around 74% of them seen once, and the ten largest clones take about 2.3%. Sequencing input: PBMCs. Receptor source: a female donor in good health and CMV-seronegative.

The V gene is TRBV13, the J gene TRBJ2-3; D is unclear. There are 11 residues in the CDR3. Trimming pared 8 bases from V and 3 bases from J, leaving 6 bases between. Germline CDR1 is PRHDT and CDR2 is FYEKMQ (reference sequence). The CDR3 nucleotides read TGTGCCAGCCAGTCGACAGATACGCAGTATTTT. Its translation: CASQSTDTQYF.

This chain uses TRBV29-1 with TRBJ2-3; 9 bases map to TRBD2. Germline CDR1 is SQVTM and CDR2 is ANQGSEA. Trimming took 7 bases from V and 9 from J; bases not matched to a gene: 14. The CDR3 spans 14 residues. CDR3 DNA: TGCAGCGCTGGTCCGGCGGGAGGGCGGGGAACGCAGTATTTT. Translating it yields CSAGPAGGRGTQYF.

The chain employs TRBV2 and TRBJ2-3; D not resolved. V lost 4 bases, J lost 0 bases, and 11 bases lay in between. Germline V gene lookup returns CDR1 SNHLY and CDR2 FYNNEI. The length of the CDR3 is 15 residues. The CDR3 region has the DNA TGTGCCAGCAGTGCGGCGGTTACTAGCACAGATACGCAGTATTTT. Its translation is CASSAAVTSTDTQYF. Variable domain in full (rest from reference TRBV2 and TRBJ2-3): EPEVTQTPSHQVTQMGQEVILRCVPISNHLYFYWYRQILGQKVEFLVSFYNNEISEKSEIFDDQFSVERPDGSNFTLKIRSTKLEDSAMYFCASSAAVTSTDTQYFGPGTRLTVL.

This sequence joins TRBV18 and TRBJ2-1, with 12 bases fitting TRBD2. The V gene end was trimmed by 6 bases and the J gene end by 9 bases; junction bases not matched to a gene: 6. The CDR3 is 14 amino acids. CDR1 and CDR2 (germline): KGHSH, LQKENI. The CDR3 is CASSLTSGGIEQFF. The CDR3 DNA reads as TGTGCCAGCTCCCTAACTAGCGGGGGGATTGAGCAGTTCTTC.

J is TRBJ2-1 and V is TRBV6-1; 11 bases fit TRBD2. The junction had 8 bases not matched to a gene; V was cut back by 10 bases and J by 3 bases. Germline-derived CDR1 and CDR2 are MNHNS and SASEGT. The CDR3 totals 15 residues. The CDR3 loop reads CATTLAGGGYNEQFF. CDR3 coding DNA: TGTGCCACTACCCTAGCGGGAGGTGGCTACAATGAGCAGTTCTTC.

This sequence joins TRBV6-5 and TRBJ2-5, with D possibly matching TRBD1 (5 bases). The CDR3 consists of 14 residues. V lost 0 bases and J 5 bases, leaving 10 bases between the germline ends. Germline CDR1 reads MNHEY; CDR2 reads SVGAGI. The CDR3 protein is CASSYSSGMETQYF. The CDR3, as DNA: TGTGCCAGCAGTTACTCGTCAGGGATGGAGACCCAGTACTTC.

The gene calls are TRBV5-1 and TRBJ1-5, with 8 bases that match TRBD1. V lost 4 bases to trimming and J lost 7 bases; unmatched junction nucleotides: 7. The CDR3 is 14 amino acids. The V gene's germline CDR1 is SGHRS and CDR2 YFSETQ. The CDR3 reads CASSTGQGSQPQHF. The CDR3 coding sequence is TGCGCCAGCAGCACCGGACAGGGATCCCAGCCCCAGCATTTT.